This T cell receptor (beta chain) is drawn from a study of Graves' ophthalmopathy and Graves' hyperthyroidism. Clinical symptoms, serum thyroxine, TRAb, thyroid ultrasound and orbital computed tomography were relied on for diagnosis. This clonotype was found many times. This CDR3 has 17 residues. Trimming removed 4 bases from V and 0 bases from J; junction bases left unmatched: 11. The germline gives CDR1 LNHNV, CDR2 YYDKDF (reference sequence). For repertoire sequencing, the TCR beta CDR3 regions were amplified from RNA transcripts. Amplification began with first-round RT-PCR using HTBI primers, then second-round multiplex PCR was performed. TCRdb redid the calling of the multiplex PCR reads with MiXCR, one entry per CDR3 protein. The sample lists over a million distinct CDR3 sequences; 35% to 40% were seen once.

Sequenced input: peripheral blood or thyroid tissue (not recorded which). This receptor was taken from an adult man with Graves' hyperthyroidism. J is TRBJ1-2 and V is TRBV15; 7 positions match TRBD1. This CDR3 is CATSTFQGELANYGYTF. The CDR3 DNA reads as TGTGCCACCAGCACCTTTCAGGGGGAACTAGCTAACTATGGCTACACCTTC.